Listed below are T cell receptor beta chains from one sample, sequenced in a study of T cell repertoires in cytomegalovirus infection. MiXCR, run by TCRdb on the reads, gives a single entry per CDR3 protein. The data hold about 330,000 distinct CDR3 sequences, with about a third observed a single time. Antigen specificity for these receptors is unknown. The material was cultured PBMCs, obtained from culture after CMV antigen stimulation. The source of these receptors is a human donor in good health (CMV status not recorded). Some clones in this sample may be carry-over from other donors' samples. Each CDR3 is given with its conserved first and last residue. The order of the fields is J gene, V gene, CDR3 protein.

j_call: TRBJ1-1
v_call: TRBV10-3
cdr3_aa: CAISLSNKSAMNTEAFF

j_call: TRBJ2-2
v_call: TRBV7-2
cdr3_aa: CASRRTSDRWELFF

j_call: TRBJ1-1
v_call: TRBV28
cdr3_aa: CASRPGGWYTEAFF

j_call: TRBJ2-1
v_call: TRBV7-2
cdr3_aa: CASSSGTVFYNEQFF

j_call: TRBJ2-7
v_call: TRBV4-2
cdr3_aa: CASSQDYRGSSYEQYF

j_call: TRBJ1-5
v_call: TRBV10-3
cdr3_aa: CAISELADSNQPQHF

j_call: TRBJ2-1
v_call: TRBV12-3/TRBV12-4
cdr3_aa: CASSRTGGVDEQFF

j_call: TRBJ2-3
v_call: TRBV7-9
cdr3_aa: CASSLGTANTDTQYF

j_call: TRBJ1-1
v_call: TRBV6-1
cdr3_aa: CASRGTDRGSFGTEAFF

j_call: TRBJ2-7
v_call: TRBV4-2
cdr3_aa: CASSPSGSHEQYF

j_call: TRBJ2-7
v_call: TRBV6-1
cdr3_aa: CASSYGTVRDSYEQYF

j_call: TRBJ1-3
v_call: TRBV4-1
cdr3_aa: CASSQTDSGNTIYF

j_call: TRBJ2-6
v_call: TRBV7-2
cdr3_aa: CASTEGASGANVLTF

j_call: TRBJ2-3
v_call: TRBV7-9
cdr3_aa: CASSLHRGGETDTQYF

j_call: TRBJ2-5
v_call: TRBV6-5
cdr3_aa: CASSSTTGIWSEETQYF

j_call: TRBJ1-1
v_call: TRBV4-3
cdr3_aa: CASSQGRLGGENTEAFF

j_call: TRBJ2-1
v_call: TRBV7-3
cdr3_aa: CASSGQGMRNEQFF

j_call: TRBJ2-2
v_call: TRBV5-4
cdr3_aa: CASSIRQGGPGELFF

j_call: TRBJ2-7
v_call: TRBV28
cdr3_aa: CASRGTSYEQYF

j_call: TRBJ1-1
v_call: TRBV29-1
cdr3_aa: CSVVQGPGEAFF

j_call: TRBJ2-1
v_call: TRBV7-2
cdr3_aa: CASSLVRTRNEQFF

j_call: TRBJ2-7
v_call: TRBV9
cdr3_aa: CASSVAGDRGYEQYF

j_call: TRBJ2-6
v_call: TRBV6-2/TRBV6-3
cdr3_aa: CASSEATGGAGANVLTF

j_call: TRBJ2-1
v_call: TRBV10-3
cdr3_aa: CAIGRGNEQFF

j_call: TRBJ1-5
v_call: TRBV7-2
cdr3_aa: CASSISPGVFDQPQHF

j_call: TRBJ1-5
v_call: TRBV19
cdr3_aa: CASSGQGPGAQHF

j_call: TRBJ2-1
v_call: TRBV6-1
cdr3_aa: CASSSPSGGQGPIRYNEQFF

j_call: TRBJ1-6
v_call: TRBV7-8
cdr3_aa: CASSFRNSPLHF

j_call: TRBJ2-7
v_call: TRBV5-1
cdr3_aa: CASSAGTRTYEQYF

j_call: TRBJ2-1
v_call: TRBV25-1
cdr3_aa: CASSEPGGTGLLNEQFF

j_call: TRBJ1-2
v_call: TRBV4-1
cdr3_aa: CASSQPTANYGYTF

j_call: TRBJ1-2
v_call: TRBV7-2
cdr3_aa: CASSPAGDNYGYTF

j_call: TRBJ1-2
v_call: TRBV28
cdr3_aa: CASSFGKSYGYTF

j_call: TRBJ2-5
v_call: TRBV7-6
cdr3_aa: CASSFETGMRETQYF

j_call: TRBJ2-1
v_call: TRBV7-2
cdr3_aa: CASRHTLAGDNEQFF

j_call: TRBJ2-6
v_call: TRBV7-3
cdr3_aa: CASTPQPGANVLTF

j_call: TRBJ2-3
v_call: TRBV12-3/TRBV12-4
cdr3_aa: CASSSEGAGTDTQYF

j_call: TRBJ2-6
v_call: TRBV4-3
cdr3_aa: CASSQESVWAPAAPGANVLTF

j_call: TRBJ2-5
v_call: TRBV20-1
cdr3_aa: CSASRSQETQYF

j_call: TRBJ1-5
v_call: TRBV6-5
cdr3_aa: CASSYSGGSNQPQHF

j_call: TRBJ2-7
v_call: TRBV6-5
cdr3_aa: CASSYQAGGGYEQYF

j_call: TRBJ2-7
v_call: TRBV20-1
cdr3_aa: CSARRTPGTPYEQYF